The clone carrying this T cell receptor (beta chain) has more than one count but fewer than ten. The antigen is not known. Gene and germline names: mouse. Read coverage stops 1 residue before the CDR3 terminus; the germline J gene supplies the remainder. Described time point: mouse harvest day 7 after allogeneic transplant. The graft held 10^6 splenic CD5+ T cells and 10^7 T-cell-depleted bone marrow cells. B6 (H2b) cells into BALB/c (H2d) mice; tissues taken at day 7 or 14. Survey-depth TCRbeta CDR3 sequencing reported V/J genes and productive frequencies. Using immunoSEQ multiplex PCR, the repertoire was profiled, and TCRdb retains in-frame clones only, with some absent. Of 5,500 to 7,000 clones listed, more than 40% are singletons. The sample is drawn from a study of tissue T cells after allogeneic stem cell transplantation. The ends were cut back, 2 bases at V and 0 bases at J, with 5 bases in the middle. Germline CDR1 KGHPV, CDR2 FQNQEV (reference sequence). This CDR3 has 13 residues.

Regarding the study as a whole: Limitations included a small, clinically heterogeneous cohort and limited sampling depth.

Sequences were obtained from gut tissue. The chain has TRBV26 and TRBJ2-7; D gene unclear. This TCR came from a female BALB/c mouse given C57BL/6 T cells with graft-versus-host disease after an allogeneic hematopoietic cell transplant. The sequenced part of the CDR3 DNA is TGTGCCAGCAGTCTGGGGTTCTCCTATGAACAGTAC. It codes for CASSLGFSYEQY. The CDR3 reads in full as CASSLGFSYEQYF.